This T cell receptor (beta chain) was recovered during a study of CD8+ T cells in alopecia areata. Overall study context: Oral tofacitinib (5 to 10 mg twice daily) was administered to treated patients. Study-wide results and caveats: Throughout tofacitinib, many expanded lesional clones continued to persist in scalp and blood. Higher clonality and more expanded CD8+ clones appeared in lesional than normal scalp. Patients shared TCRs less clearly than mice did, possibly for HLA-related reasons.

The treatment was: oral pan-JAK inhibitor, 5-10 mg twice daily. Per germline, CDR1 SGDLS and CDR2 YYNGEE. V dropped 3 bases and J dropped 0 bases, with 7 bases sitting between them. CDR3 length: 14 residues. Sequencing relied on a cDNA template that was reverse transcribed from extracted RNA. Libraries were prepared by immunoSEQ multiplex PCR; TCRdb keeps only in-frame clonotypes and omits some of them. The data show around 100,000 clones, roughly 50% seen once. As for this clone: The antigen is unknown.

The sequence came from a human donor with alopecia areata. V gene TRBV9 combines with J gene TRBJ1-3; the D gene is possibly TRBD1 (5 bases). The sample consisted of CD8+ T cells sorted from blood, taken at week 24, from a patient treated with tofacitinib. CDR3 bases: TGTGCCAGCAGCGGAGGACACTCTGGAAACACCATATATTTT. Protein: CASSGGHSGNTIYF.